One and the same sample provided the 16 T cell receptor beta chains below, sequenced in a study of T cell responses to AZD1222 COVID-19 vaccine. This table comes from immunoSEQ multiplex PCR, and its TCRdb copy is limited to in-frame clones, with some not included. The sample carries 90,000 to 120,000 clones, about 85% recorded once. The sample in question was peripheral blood, obtained 28 days after the second AZD1222 dose. These receptors were taken from an adult who received the AZD1222 COVID-19 vaccine.

The V gene is TRBV18, the J gene TRBJ2-1; maybe TRBD2 (6 bases). Trimming cost V 2 bases and J 2 bases, with 7 bases left between them. Germline loops: CDR1 KGHSH, CDR2 LQKENI. The CDR3 consists of 14 residues. This CDR3 reads CASSPGRPYNEQFF. The CDR3 region has the DNA TGTGCCAGCTCACCAGGGAGGCCCTACAATGAGCAGTTCTTC.

V gene TRBV29-1 combines with J gene TRBJ1-2; no clear D. V lost 6 bases and J 1 base, leaving 12 bases between the germline ends. Per the germline V gene, CDR1 is SQVTM and CDR2 is ANQGSEA. The CDR3 is 13 amino acids. The CDR3 region has the DNA TGCAGCGTCGCCGTAGACCTTAACTATGGCTACACCTTC. It codes for CSVAVDLNYGYTF.

The chain carries TRBV11-2 and TRBJ1-1; no definite D call. Germline CDR1 reads SGHAT; CDR2 reads FQNNGV. CDR3 length: 14 residues. V was cut by 1 base and J by 1 base, with 7 bases left in between. CDR3 in DNA: TGTGCCAGCAGCTTAGGACCGAGGAACACTGAAGCTTTCTTT. Amino acid sequence: CASSLGPRNTEAFF.

The rearrangement uses TRBV19 and TRBJ2-5; no firm D call. Trimming cost V 5 bases and J 2 bases, with 6 bases left between them. The germline V gene encodes CDR1 LNHDA and CDR2 SQIVND (reference sequence). The CDR3 runs to 12 residues. The CDR3 bases are TGTGCCAGTAGTTTGGGACAAGAGACCCAGTACTTC. Protein product: CASSLGQETQYF.

The V and J genes are TRBV28 and TRBJ1-1; D remains unclear. Trimming shortened V by 0 bases and J by 4 bases, and 12 bases separated the two germline ends. Germline V gives CDR1 MDHEN, CDR2 SYDVKM. The CDR3 is made up of 15 amino acids. CDR3 bases: TGTGCCAGCAGTTTATGGACCCAAGGGAGCACTGAAGCTTTCTTT. This sequence encodes CASSLWTQGSTEAFF.

The chain couples TRBV6-2 or TRBV6-3 to TRBJ2-7; no reliable D call. CDR1 is MNHEY and CDR2 is SVGEGT in the germline V gene. This CDR3 is 15 amino acids long. The ends were cut back, 1 base at V and 5 bases at J, with 15 bases in the middle. The DNA of the CDR3 is TGTGCCAGCAGTTACTTGGACGGGTTCAACGACGAGCAGTACTTC. It encodes CASSYLDGFNDEQYF.

The rearrangement links TRBV7-9 to TRBJ1-2, with unresolved D. Germline V gene sequence: CDR1 SEHNR, CDR2 FQNEAQ (reference sequence). With 1 base removed from V and 0 bases from J, the gap between germline ends came to 3 bases. The CDR3 consists of 13 residues. CDR3 nucleotide sequence: TGTGCCAGCAGCTTAGACACTAACTATGGCTACACCTTC. Protein sequence: CASSLDTNYGYTF.

This chain connects TRBV24-1 to TRBJ1-5; possible D gene TRBD1, 6 bases. The V end lost 5 bases, the J end lost 3 bases, and 10 bases lay between the germline ends. Germline assignment: CDR1 KGHDR and CDR2 SFDVKD. CDR3 length: 14 residues. CDR3 residues: CATSGRTVNQPQHF. In nucleotides, the CDR3 is TGTGCCACCAGTGGTCGGACAGTCAATCAGCCCCAGCATTTT.

This clone appeared a single time. V gene TRBV2 combines with J gene TRBJ2-5; no clear D gene. V lost 2 bases and J 1 base, leaving 8 bases between the germline ends. This CDR3 contains 14 residues. CDR1 and CDR2 (germline): SNHLY, FYNNEI. The CDR3 protein is CASSEITFQETQYF. The CDR3 coding sequence is TGTGCCAGCAGTGAAATTACTTTCCAAGAGACCCAGTACTTC.

This chain joins TRBV7-9 and TRBJ1-5, with D possibly TRBD1 on 6 matching bases. The CDR3 consists of 16 residues. CDR1 and CDR2 from the germline V gene are SEHNR and FQNEAQ (reference sequence). Trimming pared 5 bases from V and 5 bases from J, leaving 19 bases between. The CDR3 nucleotides read TGTGCCAGCAGCCCAGGGGTAGGGCAGTGGGATCAGCCCCAGCATTTT. This sequence encodes CASSPGVGQWDQPQHF.

CDR3 sequence reads: CASSYGGQGAYEQYF. The CDR3, as DNA: TGTGCCAGCAGTTACGGGGGACAGGGGGCATACGAGCAGTACTTC. This chain connects TRBV6-6 to TRBJ2-7; 12 nucleotides match TRBD1. The CDR3 runs to 15 residues. J was trimmed by 4 bases and V by 2 bases; bases with no gene match: 3. The V gene's germline CDR1 is MNHNY and CDR2 SVGAGI (reference sequence).

The V call is TRBV19, the J call TRBJ1-4, with D unresolved. The germline V gene encodes CDR1 LNHDA and CDR2 SQIVND (reference sequence). CDR3 length equals 15 residues. V lost 3 bases, J lost 6 bases, and 14 bases lay in between. The CDR3 DNA reads TGTGCCAGTAGTATCGGATCCTCATCATATGAAAAACTGTTTTTT. Its translation: CASSIGSSSYEKLFF.

The genes are TRBV28 and TRBJ2-1; maybe TRBD1 (6 bases). Germline values: CDR1 MDHEN, CDR2 SYDVKM. Trimming left V 6 bases short and J 3 bases short, with 9 bases between. The CDR3 spans 13 residues. The CDR3 reads CASRPDSYNEQFF. The CDR3 region has the DNA TGTGCCAGCAGACCGGACAGCTACAATGAGCAGTTCTTC.

This chain links TRBV24-1 with TRBJ2-3; D could derive from TRBD1 or TRBD2 (5 bases each). Trimming left V 1 base short and J 4 bases short, with 11 bases between. Germline loops: CDR1 KGHDR, CDR2 SFDVKD. CDR3 size: 15 residues. CDR3 residues: CATSDFGRESDTQYF. CDR3 nucleotide sequence: TGTGCCACCAGTGATTTCGGCAGGGAGTCAGATACGCAGTATTTT.

This clone was seen once. The J gene is TRBJ2-6, the V gene TRBV10-2; D might be TRBD2 (6 bases). CDR1 is WSHSY and CDR2 is SAAADI in the germline V gene. There are 15 residues in the CDR3. The V end was cut by 6 bases, the J end by 1 base, with 10 bases between. The CDR3 region has the DNA TGCGCCAGCAGATACGGGAGATCTGGGGCCAACGTCCTGACTTTC. This sequence encodes CASRYGRSGANVLTF.

V and J are TRBV10-2 and TRBJ1-4; no firm D call. CDR1 WSHSY and CDR2 SAAADI come from the germline V gene. The CDR3 is made up of 15 amino acids. The V end lost 3 bases, the J end lost 0 bases, and 8 bases lay between the germline ends. For the CDR3, the DNA is TGCGCCAGCAGTGAATACAAATCAACTAATGAAAAACTGTTTTTT. Its translation: CASSEYKSTNEKLFF.